This TCR beta chain is drawn from a study of identical twins. Study-wide findings and caveats: The abundant beta clonotypes from cord blood had fewer insertions, and memory repertoires had none of this. Interpretation of the results relied on cross-sectional statistical analysis and not on following the same donors.

Germline V gives CDR1 GTSNPN, CDR2 SVGIG (reference sequence). The CDR3 is 15 residues long. The junction had 3 bases not matched to a gene; V was cut back by 0 bases and J by 2 bases. In the case of this clonotype: What it recognizes is unknown.

Each CDR3 protein gets one entry after TCRdb re-called the 5' RACE reads with MiXCR. The sample contains around 1.7 million distinct CDR3 sequences, about 32% of which appear only once. This TCR was sampled from a newborn girl in good health. The specimen sequenced was cord blood. This chain connects TRBV30 to TRBJ2-1, with 8 bases matching TRBD2. The DNA of the CDR3 is TGTGCCTGGAGTGTACCGGGACTAGCCTACAATGAGCAGTTCTTC. It is translated as CAWSVPGLAYNEQFF.